These 7 T cell receptor beta chains came from one sample sequenced in a study of T cell repertoires in cytomegalovirus infection (dated by TCRdb to the late 2010s). Explained via the paper, the treatment or condition label denotes: in vitro stimulation with specific CMV peptide epitopes to enrich CMV-specific T cells. Their cognate antigens are unknown. The data were produced on an Illumina HiSeq 1500. TCRdb's own reprocessing of the public reads used fastp at Q25 and MiXCR and kept productive beta chains. Merged by CDR3 protein, the rows form single entries marked with the most common genes and DNA. This sample holds hundreds of thousands of distinct CDR3 sequences; roughly 28% were observed only once. Of the sample, approximately 20% falls within the top ten clones. The sample in question was cultured PBMCs, obtained from culture after CMV antigen stimulation. The receptors originated from a human donor in good health (CMV status not recorded). Some clones in this sample may be carry-over from other donors' samples.

This clonotype was seen at least ten times. The V call is TRBV7-9, the J call TRBJ2-7, with no clear D. V was cut by 8 bases and J by 4 bases, with 15 bases left in between. Germline V gene data show CDR1 as SEHNR and CDR2 as FQNEAQ (reference sequence). This CDR3 comprises 13 residues. The chain's CDR3 is CASGRIASYEQYF. In DNA, the CDR3 is TGTGCCAGCGGCAGGATAGCCAGTTACGAGCAGTACTTC.

V and J are TRBV28 and TRBJ2-3; 7 bases align to TRBD2. Germline V gene lookup returns CDR1 MDHEN and CDR2 SYDVKM. This CDR3 is 16 amino acids long. V shed 2 bases and J 2 bases; nucleotides not matched to a gene: 7. The DNA for the CDR3 is TGTGCCAGCAGTTTAACGACTAGCCCTAACACAGATACGCAGTATTTT. This sequence encodes CASSLTTSPNTDTQYF.

This clonotype was seen ten or more times. This chain links TRBV19 with TRBJ1-1; D is undetermined. V was cut by 6 bases and J by 1 base, with 9 bases left in between. The CDR3 is 13 residues long. Germline CDR1 is LNHDA and CDR2 is SQIVND (reference sequence). The CDR3 region has the DNA TGTGCCAGTAGAGCTGGCAGGAACACTGAAGCTTTCTTT. Translating it yields CASRAGRNTEAFF.

This clonotype was seen a handful of times. The chain uses TRBV20-1 and TRBJ2-1; the D is unclear. There are 15 residues in the CDR3. CDR1 and CDR2 from the germline V gene are DFQATT and SNEGSKA (reference sequence). V lost 0 bases to trimming and J lost 4 bases, with 13 bases between them. The CDR3 loop is CSARDHATSYNEQFF. CDR3 coding DNA: TGCAGTGCTAGAGACCACGCCACTTCTTACAATGAGCAGTTCTTC.

This clonotype has just a few counts. The V gene is TRBV7-2, the J gene TRBJ2-7; 8 bases are shared with TRBD2. CDR3 length: 15 amino acids. V dropped 5 bases and J dropped 2; count of bases not matched to a gene: 8. Germline V gene data show CDR1 as SGHTA and CDR2 as FQGNSA. CDR3 coding DNA: TGTGCCAGCAGCGCCGGACTAGCCGAGACCTACGAGCAGTACTTC. Translating it yields CASSAGLAETYEQYF.

The genes are TRBV4-1 and TRBJ2-7; 9 bases agree with TRBD2. The length of the CDR3 is 15 residues. Germline assignment: CDR1 MGHRA and CDR2 YSYEKL. V gave up 0 bases and J gave up 5 bases; unmatched junction bases: 5. In DNA, the CDR3 is TGCGCCAGCAGCCAAGATGGGACTAGCATGGACGAGCAGTACTTC. Amino acids: CASSQDGTSMDEQYF.

J is TRBJ1-5 and V is TRBV19; possibly TRBD1 for D (6 bases). The CDR3 is 15 amino acids. The V end lost 1 base, the J end lost 4 bases, and 11 bases lay between the germline ends. The V gene's germline CDR1 is LNHDA and CDR2 SQIVND (reference sequence). This chain's CDR3 is CASSIGAGDNQPQHF. Here the CDR3 DNA reads TGTGCCAGTAGTATAGGGGCAGGGGATAATCAGCCCCAGCATTTT.